These 30 T cell receptor beta chains were sequenced from one sample in a study of T cell responses to AZD1222 COVID-19 vaccine. Produced via immunoSEQ multiplex PCR; TCRdb's table is partial and in-frame only. The sample includes fewer than 150,000 clones, 70% to 90% of them seen just once. The input for sequencing was peripheral blood, taken 28 days after the second AZD1222 dose. These receptors were collected from an adult who received the AZD1222 COVID-19 vaccine.

A remark on this clone: Its ends do not fully match the called genes, so a read error is possible. This chain joins TRBV11-2 and TRBJ2-1; D gene unclear. Germline CDR1 and CDR2: SGHAT and FQNNGV. The CDR3 is 12 amino acids. The CDR3 coding sequence is TGTGCCAGCAGCTTAGCCTCCAACTTTGGTATCTTC. Translating gives CASSLASNFGIF.

This sequence joins TRBV2 and TRBJ1-5; 7 nucleotides align to TRBD1. With V trimmed by 5 bases and J by 2 bases, 6 bases remained unmatched. The CDR3 is 15 residues long. Germline CDR1 SNHLY, CDR2 FYNNEI. The CDR3 protein is CASSKNQGGNQPQHF. The DNA for the CDR3 is TGTGCCAGCAGTAAGAATCAGGGGGGCAATCAGCCCCAGCATTTT.

This rearrangement joins TRBV9 to TRBJ2-6; TRBD2 matches at 10 bases. Germline trimming cut 3 bases from V and 3 bases from J; bases unmatched to any gene: 3. CDR3 length: 16 amino acids. Germline V gene sequence: CDR1 SGDLS, CDR2 YYNGEE. CDR3: CASSGTSGFGANVLTF. CDR3 bases: TGTGCCAGCAGCGGGACTAGCGGCTTTGGGGCCAACGTCCTGACTTTC.

This clone has just a few counts. The chain carries TRBV19 and TRBJ2-7, with 9 bases lining up with TRBD1. Germline assignment: CDR1 LNHDA and CDR2 SQIVND (reference sequence). J was trimmed by 1 base and V by 4 bases; bases with no gene match: 5. The CDR3 has 15 residues. In DNA form, the CDR3 reads TGTGCCAGTAGTACTACCGGGACAGGGTCCTACGAGCAGTACTTC. It encodes CASSTTGTGSYEQYF. The whole variable domain, filled in from reference TRBV19 and TRBJ2-7, reads DGGITQSPKYLFRKEGQNVTLSCEQNLNHDAMYWYRQDPGQGLRLIYYSQIVNDFQKGDIAEGYSVSREKKESFPLTVTSAQKNPTAFYLCASSTTGTGSYEQYFGPGTRLTVT.

The chain combines TRBV11-2 with TRBJ1-6; 7 nucleotides agree with TRBD1. Germline V gene lookup returns CDR1 SGHAT and CDR2 FQNNGV. V lost 2 bases to trimming and J lost 8 bases; unmatched junction nucleotides: 6. CDR3 length equals 15 residues. This CDR3 is CASSLIGTEDSPLHF. CDR3 nucleotides: TGTGCCAGCAGCTTAATTGGGACAGAAGATTCACCCCTCCACTTT.

The chain links TRBV28 to TRBJ2-5; either TRBD1 or TRBD2 may supply D (7 bases each). Per the germline V gene, CDR1 is MDHEN and CDR2 is SYDVKM. CDR3 length: 15 amino acids. The V gene lost 5 bases and the J gene lost 4 bases, with 17 bases spanning the gap. The CDR3 loop reads CASSPRQGGGETQYF. Written as DNA, the CDR3 is TGTGCCAGCAGTCCCCGACAGGGAGGGGGAGAGACCCAGTACTTC.

The chain uses TRBV6-5 and TRBJ2-4; D may be TRBD2 (5 bases). This CDR3 comprises 15 residues. V gave up 4 bases and J gave up 8 bases, with 18 bases separating them. In germline, CDR1 is MNHEY, CDR2 SVGAGI. CDR3 in amino acids: CASSSERLGWDIQYF. In DNA form, the CDR3 reads TGTGCCAGCAGTTCGGAGCGGTTGGGTTGGGACATTCAGTACTTC.

This chain links TRBV2 with TRBJ2-1; TRBD2 matches at 12 bases. This CDR3 spans 14 amino acids. V shed 4 bases and J 9 bases; nucleotides not matched to a gene: 4. Looked up from germline, CDR1 is SNHLY and CDR2 is FYNNEI. The CDR3 reads CASSATSGGGEQFF. CDR3 DNA: TGTGCCAGCAGTGCGACTAGCGGGGGTGGTGAGCAGTTCTTC. The full variable domain, its missing parts supplied by reference TRBV2 and TRBJ2-1, is EPEVTQTPSHQVTQMGQEVILRCVPISNHLYFYWYRQILGQKVEFLVSFYNNEISEKSEIFDDQFSVERPDGSNFTLKIRSTKLEDSAMYFCASSATSGGGEQFFGPGTRLTVL.

The rearrangement links TRBV7-2 to TRBJ2-3, with D perhaps matching TRBD1 or TRBD2 (5 bases each). Germline CDR1 reads SGHTA; CDR2 reads FQGNSA. The CDR3 contains 15 residues. V lost 1 base, J lost 5 bases, and 13 bases lay in between. The CDR3 DNA follows: TGTGCCAGCAGCTTAGGAGGGGTGATAGGAGATACGCAGTATTTT. This gives the protein CASSLGGVIGDTQYF.

The CDR3 DNA sequence: TGTGCCAGCAGCCACTCTCGGACTAGCGGGTACGAGCAGTACTTC. This sequence encodes CASSHSRTSGYEQYF. The V and J genes are TRBV3-1 (or the pseudogene TRBV3-2) and TRBJ2-7; TRBD2 aligns across 11 bases. This CDR3 is built from 15 residues. CDR1 and CDR2 (germline): LGHDT, YNNKEL (reference sequence). Trimming at V came to 3 bases and at J to 4 bases, leaving 5 bases not matched to a gene.

This chain joins TRBV2 and TRBJ1-1; D possibly corresponds to TRBD1 (5 bases). This CDR3 is built from 11 residues. CDR1 SNHLY and CDR2 FYNNEI come from the germline V gene. Trimming pared 8 bases from V and 1 base from J, leaving 5 bases between. DNA for the CDR3: TGTGCCAGCCAGGGGAACACTGAAGCTTTCTTT. Translated: CASQGNTEAFF.

V and J are TRBV28 and TRBJ2-7; D remains ambiguous. The V end was cut by 1 base, the J end by 3 bases, with 1 base between. The V gene's germline CDR1 is MDHEN and CDR2 SYDVKM. This CDR3 comprises 11 residues. CDR3 bases: TGTGCCAGCAGTTTATTCTACGAGCAGTACTTC. This gives the protein CASSLFYEQYF.

The rearrangement links TRBV7-9 to TRBJ2-7; a weak D match, TRBD1 (5 bases). This CDR3 comprises 12 residues. Germline CDR1 is SEHNR and CDR2 is FQNEAQ (reference sequence). Between the trimmed V and J ends, which lost 7 bases and 4 bases, there was a span of 11 bases. CDR3 amino acids: CASIGDSYEQYF. CDR3 nucleotide sequence: TGTGCCAGCATAGGAGACAGTTACGAGCAGTACTTC.

The J gene is TRBJ2-7, the V gene TRBV28; the D gene could be TRBD1 or TRBD2 (5 bases each). The CDR3 contains 14 residues. V was cut by 9 bases and J by 6 bases, with 21 bases left in between. The V gene's germline CDR1 is MDHEN and CDR2 SYDVKM. This CDR3 reads CASTGPGGTGEQYF. CDR3 nucleotide sequence: TGTGCCAGTACCGGCCCTGGGGGAACGGGCGAGCAGTACTTC. Full variable domain (missing parts from reference TRBV28 and TRBJ2-7): DVKVTQSSRYLVKRTGEKVFLECVQDMDHENMFWYRQDPGLGLRLIYFSYDVKMKEKGDIPEGYSVSREKKERFSLILESASTNQTSMYLCASTGPGGTGEQYFGPGTRLTVT.

This rearrangement joins TRBV12-3 or TRBV12-4 to TRBJ2-2; weak D call: TRBD2 (6 bases). V was pared by 7 bases and J by 5 bases, with 11 bases between. There are 13 residues in the CDR3. The CDR3 DNA is TGTGCCAGCACCCAGGAGGGGACCGGGGAGCTGTTTTTT. As protein: CASTQEGTGELFF.

The chain carries TRBV4-1 and TRBJ2-7; TRBD1 might be the D (5 bases). The germline V and J ends were trimmed by 1 base and 3 bases, with 19 bases remaining between them. The CDR3 runs 17 residues. Germline V gives CDR1 MGHRA, CDR2 YSYEKL. The CDR3 is CASSQGPVQGKDYEQYF. The CDR3 DNA is TGCGCCAGCAGCCAAGGGCCGGTTCAGGGAAAGGACTACGAGCAGTACTTC.

As concerns this clone: This specimen includes other DNA sequences encoding the same CDR3. The chain uses TRBV5-1 and TRBJ2-5; 8 bases align to TRBD2. J was trimmed by 2 bases and V by 1 base; bases with no gene match: 4. Germline V gene lookup returns CDR1 SGHRS and CDR2 YFSETQ. This CDR3 is 15 amino acids long. CDR3 bases: TGCGCCAGCAGCTTGTCCGGGAGGGGGCAAGAGACCCAGTACTTC. Its translation: CASSLSGRGQETQYF.

The chain has TRBV27 and TRBJ1-1; tentative D call: TRBD1 (5 bases). This CDR3 is 18 amino acids long. Germline V lookup: CDR1 MNHEY, CDR2 SMNVEV (reference sequence). V dropped 4 bases and J dropped 1 base, with 22 bases sitting between them. The DNA of the CDR3 is TGTGCCAGCAGTTCACTCCCAGGGAATCGTGGGTCGAACACTGAAGCTTTCTTT. It translates to CASSSLPGNRGSNTEAFF.

The chain recombines TRBV29-1 with TRBJ1-2; D may be TRBD1 (5 bases). Germline assignment: CDR1 SQVTM and CDR2 ANQGSEA. CDR3 length: 12 amino acids. Trimming removed 7 bases at V and 6 bases at J, with 15 bases between. In DNA, the CDR3 is TGCAGCGCAGGTATGGCGGGGGATGGCTACACCTTC. This translates into CSAGMAGDGYTF.

This clone was detected only once. This chain connects TRBV29-1 to TRBJ1-4; weak D call: TRBD1 (5 bases). The CDR3 contains 14 residues. The V gene lost 3 bases and the J gene lost 4 bases, with 12 bases spanning the gap. Germline V gene data show CDR1 as SQVTM and CDR2 as ANQGSEA. This chain's CDR3 is CSVDIRGSNEKLFF. CDR3 bases: TGCAGCGTTGATATACGGGGGAGTAATGAAAAACTGTTTTTT.

The chain recombines TRBV4-1 with TRBJ1-5; weak D call: TRBD1 (5 bases). The CDR3 contains 15 residues. Trimming pared 3 bases from V and 7 bases from J, leaving 16 bases between. Germline CDR1 is MGHRA and CDR2 is YSYEKL. The CDR3 is CASSQFSGVVQPQHF. CDR3 coding DNA: TGCGCCAGCAGCCAGTTCTCGGGGGTAGTCCAGCCCCAGCATTTT.

This clone was seen a few times. The genes are TRBV27 and TRBJ1-1, with unresolved D. The ends were cut back, 2 bases at V and 3 bases at J, with 10 bases in the middle. CDR1 MNHEY and CDR2 SMNVEV come from the germline V gene (reference sequence). This CDR3 has 14 residues. CDR3 nucleotides: TGTGCCAGCAGTTTAAACTGGGCGGACACTGAAGCTTTCTTT. Translation gives CASSLNWADTEAFF.

The chain employs TRBV30 and TRBJ2-6; the D is unclear. Looked up from germline, CDR1 is GTSNPN and CDR2 is SVGIG (reference sequence). The CDR3 length is 12 residues. Trimming left V 5 bases short and J 2 bases short, with 4 bases between. Written as DNA, the CDR3 is TGTGCCTGGGACCCTGGGGCCAACGTCCTGACTTTC. It is translated as CAWDPGANVLTF.

This chain joins TRBV14 and TRBJ2-7, with D possibly matching TRBD2 (5 bases). There are 14 residues in the CDR3. V was clipped by 6 bases and J by 1 base, with 13 bases between them. The germline CDR1 and CDR2 sequences are SGHDN and FVKESK. CDR3 DNA: TGTGCCAGCAGTATCAGGACTGAGTCCTACGAGCAGTACTTC. Encoded protein: CASSIRTESYEQYF.

This clone occurred a few times. The V call is TRBV5-5, the J call TRBJ2-1; 8 nucleotides agree with TRBD1. V gave up 6 bases and J gave up 1 base; unmatched junction bases: 3. Germline-derived CDR1 and CDR2 are SGHKS and YYEKEE (reference sequence). CDR3 length equals 14 residues. The CDR3 here is CASMDRESYNEQFF. CDR3 DNA sequence: TGTGCCAGCATGGACAGGGAGTCCTACAATGAGCAGTTCTTC. The entire variable domain, with the rest obtained from reference TRBV5-5 and TRBJ2-1, is as follows: DAGVTQSPTHLIKTRGQQVTLRCSPISGHKSVSWYQQVLGQGPQFIFQYYEKEERGRGNFPDRFSARQFPNYSSELNVNALLLGDSALYLCASMDRESYNEQFFGPGTRLTVL.

The rearrangement joins TRBV6-5 to TRBJ2-5; D remains ambiguous. The V gene lost 6 bases and the J gene lost 5 bases, with 10 bases spanning the gap. There are 12 residues in the CDR3. The germline V gene encodes CDR1 MNHEY and CDR2 SVGAGI. The CDR3 DNA is TGTGCCAGCAGGAGAGCAGCCGAGACCCAGTACTTC. This translates into CASRRAAETQYF.

The V gene is TRBV27, the J gene TRBJ1-5, with a tentative D call TRBD1 (6 bases). Germline V gene sequence: CDR1 MNHEY, CDR2 SMNVEV (reference sequence). CDR3 length equals 14 residues. The V end was cut by 7 bases, the J end by 5 bases, with 15 bases between. This CDR3 reads CASTPQGGHQPQHF. In nucleotides, the CDR3 is TGTGCCAGCACACCACAGGGTGGGCATCAGCCCCAGCATTTT.

This clone was detected only once. The chain employs TRBV11-2 and TRBJ1-1; D uncertain. This CDR3 has 14 amino acids. With 8 bases removed from V and 0 bases from J, the gap between germline ends came to 13 bases. Germline-derived CDR1 and CDR2 are SGHAT and FQNNGV. DNA for the CDR3: TGTGCCAGCGGAAGGGCTCCTATGAACACTGAAGCTTTCTTT. It codes for CASGRAPMNTEAFF.

The sample holds many counts of this clone. The J gene is TRBJ1-5, the V gene TRBV30, with no clear D. CDR3 length equals 13 residues. V dropped 2 bases and J dropped 0 bases, with 5 bases sitting between them. CDR1 GTSNPN and CDR2 SVGIG come from the germline V gene (reference sequence). In DNA form, the CDR3 reads TGTGCCTGGAGTTTGGTTAGCAATCAGCCCCAGCATTTT. Translated: CAWSLVSNQPQHF.

The genes are TRBV2 and TRBJ2-1, with 7 bases matching TRBD1. Germline V gene sequence: CDR1 SNHLY, CDR2 FYNNEI. The V gene end was trimmed by 0 bases and the J gene end by 4 bases; junction bases not matched to a gene: 3. This CDR3 comprises 15 residues. The chain's CDR3 is CASSEAGQRYNEQFF. CDR3 coding DNA: TGTGCCAGCAGTGAAGCGGGACAGCGTTACAATGAGCAGTTCTTC.